These 2 T cell receptor beta chains share one sample of origin, sequenced in a study of T-cell memory formation after mild COVID-19. TCRdb re-called the 5' RACE reads through MiXCR, storing one row per CDR3 protein. The table shows roughly 80,000 distinct CDR3 sequences, with roughly 25% occurring only once. Material for sequencing was PBMCs or a T cell subset sorted from them (not recorded which). The receptors originated from a young man who had mild COVID-19 (a few samples of this study predate the infection). Cell type and time point are not known.

Many counts were recorded for this clonotype. The CDR3 sequence is CASSLGSSEAFF. In DNA, the CDR3 is TGTGCCAGCAGTTTAGGGTCCAGTGAAGCTTTCTTT. The V gene is TRBV12-3 or TRBV12-4, the J gene TRBJ1-1; D call uncertain. Trimming pared 1 base from V and 7 bases from J, leaving 7 bases between. This CDR3 has 12 amino acids.

The chain couples TRBV7-9 to TRBJ2-1, with D perhaps TRBD2 (5 bases). The CDR3 covers 14 residues. Trimming removed 3 bases from V and 7 bases from J, with 13 bases in between. The germline V gene has CDR1 SEHNR and CDR2 FQNEAQ (reference sequence). The CDR3 protein is CASSFIAGGNEQFF. DNA for the CDR3: TGTGCCAGCAGCTTTATTGCGGGCGGGAATGAGCAGTTCTTC.